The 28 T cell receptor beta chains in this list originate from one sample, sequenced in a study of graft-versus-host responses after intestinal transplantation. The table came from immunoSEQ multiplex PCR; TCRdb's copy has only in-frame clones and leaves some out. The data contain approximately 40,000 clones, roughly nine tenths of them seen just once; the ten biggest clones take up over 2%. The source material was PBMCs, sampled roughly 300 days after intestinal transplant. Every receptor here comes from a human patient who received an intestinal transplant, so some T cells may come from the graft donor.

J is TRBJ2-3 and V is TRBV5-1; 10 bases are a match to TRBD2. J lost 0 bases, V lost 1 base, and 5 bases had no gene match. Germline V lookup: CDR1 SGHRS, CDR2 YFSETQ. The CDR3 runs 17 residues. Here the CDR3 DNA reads TGCGCCAGCAGCTTGTCCAGCGGGGGGGCTAGCACAGATACGCAGTATTTT. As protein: CASSLSSGGASTDTQYF.

This CDR3 reads CASSYGRLSGGQFF. CDR3 coding DNA: TGTGCCAGCAGTTACGGCCGTCTTTCCGGGGGGCAGTTCTTC. The chain couples TRBV6-5 to TRBJ2-1, with a weak D call TRBD2 (6 bases). Between the trimmed V and J ends, which lost 2 bases and 12 bases, there was a span of 17 bases. The CDR3 consists of 14 residues. The germline gives CDR1 MNHEY, CDR2 SVGAGI.

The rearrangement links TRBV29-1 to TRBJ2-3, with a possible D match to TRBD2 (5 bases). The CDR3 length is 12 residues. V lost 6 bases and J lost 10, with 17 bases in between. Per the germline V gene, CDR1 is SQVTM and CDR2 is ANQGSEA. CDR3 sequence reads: CSVEELSLSQYF. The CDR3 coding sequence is TGCAGCGTGGAGGAACTCTCTCTTTCGCAGTATTTT.

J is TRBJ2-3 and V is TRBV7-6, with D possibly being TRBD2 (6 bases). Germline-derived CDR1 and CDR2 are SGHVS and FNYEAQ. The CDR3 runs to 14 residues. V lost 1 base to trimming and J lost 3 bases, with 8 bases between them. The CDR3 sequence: CASSLDGGTDTQYF. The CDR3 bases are TGTGCCAGCAGCTTAGATGGGGGGACAGATACGCAGTATTTT.

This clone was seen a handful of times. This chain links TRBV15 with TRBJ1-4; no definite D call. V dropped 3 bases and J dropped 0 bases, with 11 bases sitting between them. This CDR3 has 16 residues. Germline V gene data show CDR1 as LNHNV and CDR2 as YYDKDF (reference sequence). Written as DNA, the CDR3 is TGTGCCACCAGCAGCCAAGGGAGGTCAACTAATGAAAAACTGTTTTTT. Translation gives CATSSQGRSTNEKLFF.

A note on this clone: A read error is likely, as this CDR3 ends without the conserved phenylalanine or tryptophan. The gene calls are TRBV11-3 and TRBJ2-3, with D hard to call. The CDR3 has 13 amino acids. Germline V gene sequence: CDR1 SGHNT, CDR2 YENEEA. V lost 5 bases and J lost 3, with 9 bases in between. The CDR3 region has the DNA TGTGCCAGCAGCCCTCGTATGACAGATACGCAGTATCTT. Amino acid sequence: CASSPRMTDTQYL.

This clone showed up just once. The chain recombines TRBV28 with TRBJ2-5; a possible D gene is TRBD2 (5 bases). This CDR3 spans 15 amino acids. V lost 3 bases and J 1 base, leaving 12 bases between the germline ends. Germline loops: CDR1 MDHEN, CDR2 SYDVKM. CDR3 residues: CASSFSLAGQETQYF. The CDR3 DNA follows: TGTGCCAGCAGTTTCTCTCTAGCAGGCCAAGAGACCCAGTACTTC. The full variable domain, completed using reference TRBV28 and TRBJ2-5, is DVKVTQSSRYLVKRTGEKVFLECVQDMDHENMFWYRQDPGLGLRLIYFSYDVKMKEKGDIPEGYSVSREKKERFSLILESASTNQTSMYLCASSFSLAGQETQYFGPGTRLLVL.

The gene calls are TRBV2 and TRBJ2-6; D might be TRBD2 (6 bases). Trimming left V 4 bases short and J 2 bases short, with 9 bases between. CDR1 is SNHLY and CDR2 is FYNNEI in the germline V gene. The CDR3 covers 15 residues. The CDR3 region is CASSGEVPGANVLTF. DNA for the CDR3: TGTGCCAGCAGTGGGGAGGTACCTGGGGCCAACGTCCTGACTTTC.

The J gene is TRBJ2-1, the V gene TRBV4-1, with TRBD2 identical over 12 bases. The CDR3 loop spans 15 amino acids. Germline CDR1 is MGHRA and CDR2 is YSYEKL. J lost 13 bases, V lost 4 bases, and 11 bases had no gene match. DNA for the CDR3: TGCGCCAGCAGCCTACCGGGACTAGCGGGTTTCCAACAGTTCTTC. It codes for CASSLPGLAGFQQFF.

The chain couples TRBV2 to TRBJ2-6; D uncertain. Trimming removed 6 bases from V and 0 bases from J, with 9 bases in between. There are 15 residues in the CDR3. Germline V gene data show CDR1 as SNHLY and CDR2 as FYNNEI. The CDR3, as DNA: TGTGCCAGCAGGGAGACCGACTCTGGGGCCAACGTCCTGACTTTC. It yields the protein CASRETDSGANVLTF. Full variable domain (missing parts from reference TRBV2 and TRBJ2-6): EPEVTQTPSHQVTQMGQEVILRCVPISNHLYFYWYRQILGQKVEFLVSFYNNEISEKSEIFDDQFSVERPDGSNFTLKIRSTKLEDSAMYFCASRETDSGANVLTFGAGSRLTVL.

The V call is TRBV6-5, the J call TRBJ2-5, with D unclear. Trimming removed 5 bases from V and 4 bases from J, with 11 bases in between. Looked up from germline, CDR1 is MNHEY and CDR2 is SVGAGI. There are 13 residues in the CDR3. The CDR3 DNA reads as TGTGCCAGCAGTGAAGTGAACCGAGAGACCCAGTACTTC. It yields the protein CASSEVNRETQYF.

This chain's CDR3 is CASSHRQGNIQYF. The CDR3 nucleotides are TGTGCCAGCAGCCACCGACAGGGGAACATTCAGTACTTC. This chain joins TRBV14 and TRBJ2-4, with TRBD1 identical over 8 bases. The CDR3 contains 13 residues. The V and J ends lost 3 bases and 7 bases, in that order; junction bases with no gene match: 2. Germline values: CDR1 SGHDN, CDR2 FVKESK.

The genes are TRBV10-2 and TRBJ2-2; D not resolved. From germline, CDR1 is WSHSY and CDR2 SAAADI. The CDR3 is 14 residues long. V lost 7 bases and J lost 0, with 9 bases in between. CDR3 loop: CASTSPANTGELFF. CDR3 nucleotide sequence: TGCGCCAGCACGTCCCCGGCGAACACCGGGGAGCTGTTTTTT.

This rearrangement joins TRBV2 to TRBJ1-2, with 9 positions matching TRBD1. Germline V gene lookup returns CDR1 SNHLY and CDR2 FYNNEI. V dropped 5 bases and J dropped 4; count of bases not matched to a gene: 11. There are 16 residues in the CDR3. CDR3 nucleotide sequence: TGTGCCAGCAGTCAAACTACAGGGGGCAATGTCTATGGCTACACCTTC. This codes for CASSQTTGGNVYGYTF.

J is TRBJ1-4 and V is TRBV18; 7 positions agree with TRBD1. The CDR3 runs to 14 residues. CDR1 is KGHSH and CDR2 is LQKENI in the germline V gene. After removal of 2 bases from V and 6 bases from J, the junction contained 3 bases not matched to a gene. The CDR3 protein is CASSPRGTDEKLFF. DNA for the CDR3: TGTGCCAGCTCACCAAGAGGGACAGATGAAAAACTGTTTTTT.

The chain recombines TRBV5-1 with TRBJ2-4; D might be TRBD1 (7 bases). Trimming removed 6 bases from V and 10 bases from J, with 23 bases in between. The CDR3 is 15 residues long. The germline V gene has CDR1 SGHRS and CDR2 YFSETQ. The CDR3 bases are TGCGCCAGCACCAAAGGGTCAGGGGGAGGATATATTCAGTACTTC. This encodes CASTKGSGGGYIQYF.

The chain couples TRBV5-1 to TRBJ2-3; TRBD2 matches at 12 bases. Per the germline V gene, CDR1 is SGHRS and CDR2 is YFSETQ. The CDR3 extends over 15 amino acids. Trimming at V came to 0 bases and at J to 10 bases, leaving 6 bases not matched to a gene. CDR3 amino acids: CASSLDLSSGGAQYF. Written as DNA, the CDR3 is TGCGCCAGCAGCTTGGACCTCTCTAGCGGGGGGGCGCAGTATTTT.

CDR3 bases: TGTGCCATCAGTGATAGCCAACAGACCTATGGCTACACCTTC. It specifies CAISDSQQTYGYTF. The rearrangement joins TRBV10-3 to TRBJ1-2, with D unresolved. This CDR3 has 14 residues. From germline, CDR1 is ENHRY and CDR2 SYGVKD. V lost 3 bases to trimming and J lost 4 bases, with 12 bases between them.

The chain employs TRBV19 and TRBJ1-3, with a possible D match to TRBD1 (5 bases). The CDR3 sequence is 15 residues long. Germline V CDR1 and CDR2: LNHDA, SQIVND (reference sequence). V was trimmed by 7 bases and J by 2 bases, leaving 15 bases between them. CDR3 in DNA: TGTGCCAGTAATAGGGCAGGGACTACTGGAAACACCATATATTTT. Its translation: CASNRAGTTGNTIYF.

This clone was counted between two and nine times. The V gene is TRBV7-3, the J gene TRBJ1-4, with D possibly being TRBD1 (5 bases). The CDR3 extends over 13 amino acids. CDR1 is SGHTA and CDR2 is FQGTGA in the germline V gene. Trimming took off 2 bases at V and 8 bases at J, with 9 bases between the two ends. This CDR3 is CASSLGAGEKLFF. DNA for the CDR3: TGTGCCAGCAGCTTAGGGGCTGGGGAAAAACTGTTTTTT.

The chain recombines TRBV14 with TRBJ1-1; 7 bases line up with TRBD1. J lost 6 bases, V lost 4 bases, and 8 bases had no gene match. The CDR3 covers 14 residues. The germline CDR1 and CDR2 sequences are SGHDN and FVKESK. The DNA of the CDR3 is TGTGCCAGCAGCCCCGGGACAGTGTTCTCTGAAGCTTTCTTT. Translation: CASSPGTVFSEAFF.

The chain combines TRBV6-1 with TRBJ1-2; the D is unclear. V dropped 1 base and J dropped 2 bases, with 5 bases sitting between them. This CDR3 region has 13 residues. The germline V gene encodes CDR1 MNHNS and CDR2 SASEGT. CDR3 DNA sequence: TGTGCCAGCAGTGAAGTGGCGAACTATGGCTACACCTTC. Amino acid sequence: CASSEVANYGYTF.

The CDR3: CASSQTPGGGETQYF. Here the CDR3 DNA reads TGCGCCAGCAGCCAAACCCCAGGGGGCGGGGAGACCCAGTACTTC. The gene calls are TRBV4-1 and TRBJ2-5, with TRBD1 identical over 8 bases. Trimming removed 2 bases from V and 5 bases from J; junction bases left unmatched: 7. The CDR3 has 15 residues. The germline V gene encodes CDR1 MGHRA and CDR2 YSYEKL.

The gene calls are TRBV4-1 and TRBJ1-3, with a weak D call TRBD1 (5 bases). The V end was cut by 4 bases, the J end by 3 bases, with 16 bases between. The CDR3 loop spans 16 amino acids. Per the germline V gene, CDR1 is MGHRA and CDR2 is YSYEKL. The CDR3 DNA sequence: TGCGCCAGCAGCCCTGAAGCCAGGGTGAATGGAAACACCATATATTTT. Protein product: CASSPEARVNGNTIYF.

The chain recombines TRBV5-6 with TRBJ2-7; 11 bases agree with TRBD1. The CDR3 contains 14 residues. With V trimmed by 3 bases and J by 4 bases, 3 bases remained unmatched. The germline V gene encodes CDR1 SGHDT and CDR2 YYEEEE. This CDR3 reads CASSWGQGGYEQYF. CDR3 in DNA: TGTGCCAGCAGCTGGGGACAGGGGGGATACGAGCAGTACTTC.

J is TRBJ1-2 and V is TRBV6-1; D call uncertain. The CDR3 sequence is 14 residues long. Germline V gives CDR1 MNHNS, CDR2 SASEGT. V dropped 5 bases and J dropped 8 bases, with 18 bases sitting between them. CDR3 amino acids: CASSPADGLGGYTF. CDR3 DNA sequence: TGTGCCAGCAGTCCTGCGGACGGCCTCGGGGGCTACACCTTC.

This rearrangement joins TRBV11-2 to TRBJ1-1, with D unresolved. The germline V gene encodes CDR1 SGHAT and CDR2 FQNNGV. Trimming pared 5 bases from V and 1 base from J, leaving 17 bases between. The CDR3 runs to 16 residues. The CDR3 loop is CASSVRRWFTNTEAFF. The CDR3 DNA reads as TGTGCCAGCAGCGTCCGCCGGTGGTTCACGAACACTGAAGCTTTCTTT.

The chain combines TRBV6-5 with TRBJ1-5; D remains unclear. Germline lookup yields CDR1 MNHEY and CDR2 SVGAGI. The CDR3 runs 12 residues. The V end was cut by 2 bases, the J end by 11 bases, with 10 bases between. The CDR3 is CASSYPIPTQHF. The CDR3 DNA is TGTGCCAGCAGTTACCCCATCCCTACCCAGCATTTT.